The rows below give T cell receptor beta chains drawn from one sample of a study of cytomegalovirus exposure and HLA in healthy donors. Sequencing was performed with immunoSEQ multiplex PCR; in TCRdb, only in-frame clones are kept and a portion is missing. Of fewer than 150,000 clones listed, approximately 71% are singletons. Sequenced: PBMCs. The receptors come from a woman in her 50s in good health and CMV-seronegative. CDR3s include the opening cysteine and the closing phenylalanine or tryptophan. D genes are given only for firm matches. Clone size, where shown, is once, few, many, or a class for clones that have expanded.

TRBV7-9	.	TRBJ1-1	.	TGTTCCAGCAGCTTAGCGCTAGGGAACACTGAAGCTTTCTTT	CSSSLALGNTEAFF
TRBV28	TRBD2	TRBJ2-5	.	TGTGCCAGCAGTTTAGTTATTCAGCGGGGGCGGGAGGAGACCCAGTACTTC	CASSLVIQRGREETQYF
TRBV18	TRBD1	TRBJ2-1	once	TGTGCCAGCTCACCACGGGCGGGACAGGGGGGAAATGAGCAGTTCTTC	CASSPRAGQGGNEQFF
TRBV5-5	.	TRBJ1-1	.	TGTGCCAGCAGCCCGGAAAGGGGGGGGGCAGGCAACACTGAAGCTTTCTTT	CASSPERGGAGNTEAFF
TRBV28	TRBD1	TRBJ1-4	once	TGTGCCAGCAGTTTACTAGGGGGCAGGGGAGAAGAAAAACTGTTTTTT	CASSLLGGRGEEKLFF
TRBV15	TRBD1	TRBJ1-1	.	TGTGCCACCAGCAGAAGATGGACAGGGGGCACGGAAGCTTTCTTT	CATSRRWTGGTEAFF
TRBV6-1	.	TRBJ1-5	.	TGTGCCAGCAGCCTTTACAGGAATCAGCCCCAGCATTTT	CASSLYRNQPQHF
TRBV4-2	.	TRBJ2-7	once	TGTGCCCGCAGCCAAGTCCTCGGGAGCAACTACGAGCAGTACTTC	CARSQVLGSNYEQYF
TRBV28	TRBD1	TRBJ1-2	.	TGTGCCAGCAGCCCACAAGGGGGCGCGTATGGCTACACCTTC	CASSPQGGAYGYTF
TRBV5-1	.	TRBJ2-7	.	TGCGCCAGCAGCTTGGGCGGTGAGCAGTACTTC	CASSLGGEQYF
TRBV6-5	.	TRBJ2-2	once	TGTGCCAGCAGTTACTCGAGCACCGGGGAGCTGTTTTTT	CASSYSSTGELFF
TRBV6-1	TRBD2	TRBJ2-1	.	TGTGCCAGCAGTGAAGTTACCGGGGGGGACTACAATGAGCAGTTCTTC	CASSEVTGGDYNEQFF
TRBV5-1	.	TRBJ1-2	.	TGCGCCAGCAGCTTATTGTCGGGATCTAACTATGGCTACACCTTC	CASSLLSGSNYGYTF
TRBV6-5	TRBD2	TRBJ2-2	.	TGTGCCAGCAGGGACGGGGGGGCCGGAACCGGGGAGCTGTTTTTT	CASRDGGAGTGELFF
TRBV11-3	.	TRBJ1-5	few	TGTGCCAGCAGCCCGGGGGGGGGTGGTAATCAGCCCCAGCATTTT	CASSPGGGGNQPQHF
TRBV29-1	.	TRBJ2-2	once	TGCAGCGTTGACAGCACCGGGGAGCTGTTTTTT	CSVDSTGELFF
TRBV5-1	.	TRBJ1-1	few	TGCGCCAGCAGCCAAGTGGGGGCTTCTGAAGCTTTCTTT	CASSQVGASEAFF
TRBV11-1	.	TRBJ2-3	once	TGTGCCAGCAGCTTAGGTGGGCAGATGGGCACAGATACGCAGTATTTT	CASSLGGQMGTDTQYF
TRBV7-2	.	TRBJ1-2	.	TGTGCCAGCAGCCGTTCTAACTATGGCTACACCTTC	CASSRSNYGYTF
TRBV11-1	TRBD1	TRBJ1-1	few	TGTGCCAGCAGCGGACAGGGGGTACGCACTGAAGCTTTCTTT	CASSGQGVRTEAFF
TRBV4-2	TRBD1	TRBJ1-5	.	TGTGCCAGCAGCCTGACGGGACAGGGATATCAGCCCCAGCATTTT	CASSLTGQGYQPQHF
TRBV7-8	.	TRBJ1-1	.	TGTGCCAGCAGCTTAGGAACAGTTAACACTGAAGCTTTCTTT	CASSLGTVNTEAFF
TRBV19	TRBD1	TRBJ2-7	few	TGTGCCAGTAGTATAGACACCGGGACAGGGGCGTACTACGAGCAGTACTTC	CASSIDTGTGAYYEQYF
TRBV5-1	.	TRBJ1-5	.	TGCGCCAGCAGCTTGGAGGCAGGGTTGGGTCAGCCCCAGCATTTT	CASSLEAGLGQPQHF
TRBV5-1	.	TRBJ2-5	.	TGCGCCAGCAGCTTGAGCGTAGAAGAGACCCAGTACTTC	CASSLSVEETQYF
TRBV5-1	TRBD2	TRBJ2-7	.	TGCGCCAGCAGCTTGACAGGACCGGGGGGCTCCTACGAGCAGTACTTC	CASSLTGPGGSYEQYF
TRBV4-1	.	TRBJ2-7	.	TGCGCCAGCAGCCAAGAGGTAAGACAGAGAGGCTACGAGCAGTACTTC	CASSQEVRQRGYEQYF
TRBV11-2	.	TRBJ1-1	.	TGTGCCAGCAGCTTGGCGGTCATGAACACTGAAGCTTTCTTT	CASSLAVMNTEAFF
TRBV2	.	TRBJ1-5	.	TGTGCCAGCAGTGAGCAGGGCGATCAGCCCCAGCATTTT	CASSEQGDQPQHF
TRBV11-2	.	TRBJ2-6	.	TGTGCCAGCAGCTTAGGCCAGGTATCTGGGGCCAACGTCCTGACTTTC	CASSLGQVSGANVLTF
TRBV6-5	TRBD1	TRBJ1-2	.	TGTGCCAGCAATGGCCTCGGGACAGGCCTCCCTGGCTACACCTTC	CASNGLGTGLPGYTF
TRBV5-6	TRBD1	TRBJ2-2	.	TGTGCCAGCAGCTTGGATGGGACAGCGAACACCGGGGAGCTGTTTTTT	CASSLDGTANTGELFF
TRBV28	.	TRBJ2-5	.	TGTGCCAGCAGCTTAGGGACTGAAGAGACCCAGTACTTC	CASSLGTEETQYF
TRBV6-5	.	TRBJ2-3	.	TGTGCCAGCAGGGTAGGGGGATCAGATACGCAGTATTTT	CASRVGGSDTQYF
TRBV15	TRBD1	TRBJ2-7	.	TGTGCCACCAGACGAGGACAGGGAAGATCCTACGAGCAGTACTTC	CATRRGQGRSYEQYF
TRBV5-4	.	TRBJ1-1	.	TGTGCCAGCAGCTTGGATCAGGGGAGCACTGAAGCTTTCTTT	CASSLDQGSTEAFF
TRBV19	TRBD1	TRBJ1-1	.	TGTGCCAGTAAGGGACAGGGGAAGGACACTGAAGCTTTCTTT	CASKGQGKDTEAFF